The 5 T cell receptor beta chains presented below share a single source sample, sequenced in a study of blood T cell repertoires in COVID-19. Clones were sequenced by immunoSEQ multiplex PCR, and TCRdb holds only the in-frame ones, with some missing. The sample holds about 310,000 clones; 87% are singletons and the top ten take around 9.3%. Sample: PBMCs or T cells enriched from blood (not recorded which). The receptors stem from a woman under 30 who had recovered from COVID-19.

The V gene is TRBV6-5, the J gene TRBJ1-1; TRBD1 is a possible D gene (5 bases). Trimming cost V 11 bases and J 1 base, with 17 bases left between them. The CDR3 extends over 14 amino acids. Germline V gene lookup returns CDR1 MNHEY and CDR2 SVGAGI. CDR3 amino acids: CAGRLGPANTEAFF. CDR3 DNA sequence: TGTGCCGGTCGATTGGGGCCAGCGAACACTGAAGCTTTCTTT.

This clone was found a few times. The chain carries TRBV4-3 and TRBJ1-3, with TRBD1 matching 9 bases. The germline V gene has CDR1 LGHNA and CDR2 YSLEER. After removal of 4 bases from V and 1 base from J, the junction contained 2 bases not matched to a gene. This CDR3 has 15 amino acids. The CDR3, as DNA: TGCGCCAGCAGCCCGGGGACAGGGTCTGGAAACACCATATATTTT. Encoded protein: CASSPGTGSGNTIYF.

The chain joins TRBV7-9 to TRBJ1-3; possibly TRBD1 for D (5 bases). V lost 5 bases and J 10 bases, leaving 12 bases between the germline ends. Germline loops: CDR1 SEHNR, CDR2 FQNEAQ (reference sequence). This CDR3 is built from 12 residues. For the CDR3, the DNA is TGTGCCAGCAGCGTGACAGTCCCAACCATATATTTT. Residues: CASSVTVPTIYF.

This chain links TRBV12-3 or TRBV12-4 with TRBJ1-2, with D perhaps matching TRBD1 (5 bases). The CDR3 totals 13 residues. Trimming pared 6 bases from V and 8 bases from J, leaving 16 bases between. DNA for the CDR3: TGTGCCAGCAGCCACGGGCTGGGGCGCGGCTACACCTTC. Its translation is CASSHGLGRGYTF.

V gene TRBV3-1 (or the pseudogene TRBV3-2) combines with J gene TRBJ1-2; possible D gene TRBD1, 5 bases. This CDR3 spans 15 amino acids. Germline values: CDR1 LGHDT, CDR2 YNNKEL (reference sequence). V lost 2 bases and J lost 3, with 13 bases in between. The CDR3 here is CASSQSSRAHYGYTF. The CDR3 region has the DNA TGTGCCAGCAGCCAATCTTCCAGGGCGCACTATGGCTACACCTTC.